The rows below give T cell receptor beta chains drawn from one sample of a study of CXCR3-negative and CXCR3-positive naive CD8 T cells. TCRdb reprocessed the 5' RACE reads and keeps a single row for each CDR3 protein, giving no DNA. The specimen's table records 65,000 to 90,000 distinct CDR3 sequences. The material sequenced was naive CXCR3+ CD8+ T cells from blood. Receptor source: a human donor in good health. Some clones in this sample may be carry-over from other donors' samples. Both conserved end residues are part of each CDR3.

J gene,V gene,CDR3 protein
TRBJ1-6,TRBV6-5,CASSDKGPQGALHF
TRBJ2-3,TRBV15,CATSRTTSADIVNTDTQYF
TRBJ2-5,TRBV7-7,CASSSGGQETQYF
TRBJ1-1,TRBV5-1,CASSLAGRGSAEAFF
TRBJ2-3,TRBV2,CASSTYRVNTDTQYF
TRBJ1-4,TRBV20-1,CSAPDRERRANEKLFF
TRBJ1-5,TRBV7-3,CASSRTGGEPQHF
TRBJ1-6,TRBV4-1,CASSQERQYNSPLHF
TRBJ2-5,TRBV9,CASSSRDAALETQYF
TRBJ2-3,TRBV7-2,CASSLAGGPGDTQYF
TRBJ2-1,TRBV28,CASQNNNEQFF
TRBJ1-1,TRBV27,CASSYYRAGEAFF
TRBJ2-5,TRBV29-1,CSARPPGGLETQYF
TRBJ2-1,TRBV21-1,CASIGPLGGAYNEQFF
TRBJ2-3,TRBV7-2,CASSPGGGANTQYF
TRBJ2-7,TRBV7-7,CASSPGLAGSSYEQYF
TRBJ2-1,TRBV5-4,CASSGSGQGYNEQFF
TRBJ2-3,TRBV28,CASSTWSGGEDTQYF
TRBJ1-6,TRBV5-1,CASSLGWLDNSPLHF
TRBJ2-7,TRBV28,CASSLGGGEEWAYEQYF
TRBJ2-3,TRBV11-2,CASSLGGGAGDTQYF
TRBJ2-2,TRBV6-5,CASSYVHTGELFF
TRBJ2-1,TRBV3-1,CAGSQDLGDAGGLYNEQFF
TRBJ2-1,TRBV7-9,CASSLKASTLYSYNEQFF
TRBJ1-1,TRBV29-1,CSTGGRDLLEAFF
TRBJ1-1,TRBV7-7,CASSSDRDTEAFF
TRBJ2-7,TRBV7-2,CASSQSSYEQYF
TRBJ2-1,TRBV29-1,CSVETPSGSSYNEQFF
TRBJ1-1,TRBV2,CASRPGENTEAFF
TRBJ1-1,TRBV7-2,CASSPPRQGVAFF
TRBJ1-1,TRBV29-1,CSVEAATEAFF
TRBJ2-7,TRBV7-2,CASNLLAGGPYEQYF
TRBJ2-7,TRBV15,CATSQRGSYEQYF
TRBJ2-7,TRBV18,CASSPNGTYEQYF
TRBJ1-6,TRBV28,CASSIAEVQISPLHF
TRBJ2-5,TRBV28,CASSPWATQETQYF
TRBJ2-1,TRBV27,CASSRAGGPFDEQFF
TRBJ2-3,TRBV12-3/TRBV12-4,CASSSQLAGGPGDTQYF
TRBJ2-5,TRBV7-9,CASSYGTSGREQETQYF
TRBJ2-7,TRBV4-1,CASSQDLGRRGGALEQYF
TRBJ2-7,TRBV3-1,CASSHRPGEQYF